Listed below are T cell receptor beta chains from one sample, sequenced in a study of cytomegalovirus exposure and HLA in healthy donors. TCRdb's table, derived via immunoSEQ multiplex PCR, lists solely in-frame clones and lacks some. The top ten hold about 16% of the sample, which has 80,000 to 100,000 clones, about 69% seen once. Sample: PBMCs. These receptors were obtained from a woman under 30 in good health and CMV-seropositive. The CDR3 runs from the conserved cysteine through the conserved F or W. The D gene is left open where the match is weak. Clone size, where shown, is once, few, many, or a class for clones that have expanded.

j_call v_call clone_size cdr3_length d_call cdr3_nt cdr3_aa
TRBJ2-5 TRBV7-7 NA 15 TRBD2 TGTGCTAGCAGCTTAGGTGCTAGCGGCCAAGAGACCCAGTACTTC CASSLGASGQETQYF
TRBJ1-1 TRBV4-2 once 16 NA TGTGCCAGCAGCCAAGATAGCAACAGGGCGAACACTGAAGCTTTCTTT CASSQDSNRANTEAFF
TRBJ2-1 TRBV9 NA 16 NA TGTGCCAGCAGCGTAGAAGCGTCTATGGTTGGAAATGAGCAGTTCTTC CASSVEASMVGNEQFF
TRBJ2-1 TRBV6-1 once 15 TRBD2 TGTGCCAGCAGCCGCGGGGGTAACTCCTACAATGAGCAGTTCTTC CASSRGGNSYNEQFF
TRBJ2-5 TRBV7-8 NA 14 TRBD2 TGTGCCAGCAGCCCAGGACTAGCGGGAGGGCCCCAGTACTTC CASSPGLAGGPQYF
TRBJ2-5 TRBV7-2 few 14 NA TGTGCCAGCAGCCGAGGGTCCCTTCAAGAGACCCAGTACTTC CASSRGSLQETQYF
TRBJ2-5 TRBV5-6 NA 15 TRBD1 TGTGCCAGCAGCTTGCCGGGACAGGGGCAAGAGACCCAGTACTTC CASSLPGQGQETQYF
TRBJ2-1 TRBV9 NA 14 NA TGTGCCAGCAGCGTAGGAGGCTGGAACAATGAGCAGTTCTTC CASSVGGWNNEQFF
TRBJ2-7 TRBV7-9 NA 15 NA TGTGCCAGCAGAAGCTCGGGACTGCACTCCTACGAGCAGTACTTC CASRSSGLHSYEQYF
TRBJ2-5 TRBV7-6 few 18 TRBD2 TGTGCCAGCAGCTTAGCCCTCGGGGTAGCGGGAGAGGAGGAGACCCAGTACTTC CASSLALGVAGEEETQYF
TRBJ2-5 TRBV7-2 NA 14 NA TGTGCCAGCAGCTTAGCGCTAGGGGGAGAGACCCAGTACTTC CASSLALGGETQYF
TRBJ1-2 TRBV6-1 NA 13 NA TGTGCCAGCAGTGAGAAGACAGGACAAGGCTACACCTTC CASSEKTGQGYTF
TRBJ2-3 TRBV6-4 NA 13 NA TGTGCCAGCAGCCAGGGGAGCACAGATACGCAGTATTTT CASSQGSTDTQYF
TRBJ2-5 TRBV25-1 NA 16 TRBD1 TGTGCCAGCAGTAGGGGGCGAGTGACCGCCCAAGAGACCCAGTACTTC CASSRGRVTAQETQYF
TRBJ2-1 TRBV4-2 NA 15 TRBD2 TGTGCCAGCAGCCAAGAGACTAGCGGATACAATGAGCAGTTCTTC CASSQETSGYNEQFF
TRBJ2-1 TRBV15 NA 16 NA TGTGCCACCAGCAGATCACTTTCCGCTTCCTACAATGAGCAGTTCTTC CATSRSLSASYNEQFF
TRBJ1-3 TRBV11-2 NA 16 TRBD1 TGTGCCAGCAGCTTAGCCCCAGCTGGACAGGGACACACCATATATTTT CASSLAPAGQGHTIYF
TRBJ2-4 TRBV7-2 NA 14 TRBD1 TGTGCCAGCAGCCCGGACAGGGCGGGAAACATTCAGTACTTC CASSPDRAGNIQYF
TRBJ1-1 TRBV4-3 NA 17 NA TGCGCCAGCAGCCCTCGGGCGGGGGGCCCCTCAACCACTGAAGCTTTCTTT CASSPRAGGPSTTEAFF
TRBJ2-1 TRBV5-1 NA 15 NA TGCGCCAGCAGCTTGTTCGCGAGCTCCTACAATGAGCAGTTCTTC CASSLFASSYNEQFF
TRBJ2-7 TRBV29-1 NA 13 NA TGCAGTGTTGGGGCAGGGGTAGGCTACGAGCAGTACTTC CSVGAGVGYEQYF
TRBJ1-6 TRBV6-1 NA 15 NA TGTGCCAGCAGTGAAGGGCGGAGGTGGAATTCACCCCTCCACTTT CASSEGRRWNSPLHF